Listed below are T cell receptor beta chains from one sample, sequenced in a study of blood T cell repertoires in COVID-19. The assay was immunoSEQ multiplex PCR, and TCRdb's table has in-frame clones only and misses some. The table lists approximately 82,000 clones, 82% of them singletons. The sequenced sample consisted of peripheral blood. Receptor source: a man aged 45-65 years with active or convalescent COVID-19. Each CDR3 is given with its conserved first and last residue. The D gene is left open where the match is weak. Clone size is shown for a subset of rows, as once, few, many or a class of expanded clone.

cdr3_nt: TGTGCCAGCAGCTTCGGGAGGGGGAGGACTGAAGCTTTCTTT
cdr3_aa: CASSFGRGRTEAFF
v_call: TRBV5-6
j_call: TRBJ1-1
cdr3_length: 14
clone_size: .
d_call: .

cdr3_nt: TGTGCCAGTAGTGGGACAGGGGGCCTTCAGCCCCAGCATTTT
cdr3_aa: CASSGTGGLQPQHF
v_call: TRBV19
j_call: TRBJ1-5
cdr3_length: 14
clone_size: .
d_call: TRBD1

cdr3_nt: TGTGCCAGCAGTTTTGGCCGTTACGAGCAGTACTTC
cdr3_aa: CASSFGRYEQYF
v_call: TRBV28
j_call: TRBJ2-7
cdr3_length: 12
clone_size: once
d_call: .

cdr3_nt: TGCGCCAGCAGCCAGGTTGGGCGTGATACGCAGTATTTT
cdr3_aa: CASSQVGRDTQYF
v_call: TRBV4-1
j_call: TRBJ2-3
cdr3_length: 13
clone_size: .
d_call: .

cdr3_nt: TGTGCCAGCTCACCACCTTCAACACCAGAGACCCAGTACTTC
cdr3_aa: CASSPPSTPETQYF
v_call: TRBV18
j_call: TRBJ2-5
cdr3_length: 14
clone_size: .
d_call: .

cdr3_nt: TGTGCCACCAGGCCTCAGGGTACTGGAAACACCATATATTTT
cdr3_aa: CATRPQGTGNTIYF
v_call: TRBV3-1/TRBV3-2
j_call: TRBJ1-3
cdr3_length: 14
clone_size: .
d_call: .

cdr3_nt: TGTGCCAGCAGCTTAGTATCGGATCAGGGCGAGCAGTACTTC
cdr3_aa: CASSLVSDQGEQYF
v_call: TRBV7-9
j_call: TRBJ2-7
cdr3_length: 14
clone_size: few
d_call: .

cdr3_nt: TGTGCCAGCAGTCCCCCGGGACAGTACTATGGCTACACCTTC
cdr3_aa: CASSPPGQYYGYTF
v_call: TRBV28
j_call: TRBJ1-2
cdr3_length: 14
clone_size: .
d_call: TRBD1

cdr3_nt: TGTGCCAGCAGGAAAATGGACAGGGGTTTGGATGGCTACACCTTC
cdr3_aa: CASRKMDRGLDGYTF
v_call: TRBV7-2
j_call: TRBJ1-2
cdr3_length: 15
clone_size: few
d_call: TRBD1

cdr3_nt: TGTGCCAGCAGTGACGGGGTGCAGCCCCAGCATTTT
cdr3_aa: CASSDGVQPQHF
v_call: TRBV6-1
j_call: TRBJ1-5
cdr3_length: 12
clone_size: .
d_call: .